A single sample gave rise to the 5 T cell receptor beta chains below, sequenced in a study of cytomegalovirus exposure and HLA in healthy donors. The PCR ran on 60 Vbeta and 13 Jbeta primers. TCRdb keeps only in-frame clones here, not all; method: immunoSEQ multiplex PCR. The sample gives about 120,000 clones, approximately 79% of which show up once; around 2% is in the top ten. Sequences were obtained from PBMCs. These receptors were collected from a man aged 30-40 years in good health and CMV-seronegative.

V gene TRBV5-4 combines with J gene TRBJ1-2; 7 positions match TRBD1. Germline CDR1 is SGHNT and CDR2 is YYREEE (reference sequence). The CDR3 is 14 residues long. The J segment lost 3 bases and the V segment lost 5 bases, leaving 7 bases of the junction unmatched. CDR3 in DNA: TGTGCCAGCAGTTGGAAGGACAGGTACTATGGCTACACCTTC. Its protein is CASSWKDRYYGYTF. Looking up the rest from reference TRBV5-4 and TRBJ1-2 gives the full variable domain: ETGVTQSPTHLIKTRGQQVTLRCSSQSGHNTVSWYQQALGQGPQFIFQYYREEENGRGNFPPRFSGLQFPNYSSELNVNALELDDSALYLCASSWKDRYYGYTFGSGTRLTVV.

The rearrangement links TRBV6-5 to TRBJ1-5; maybe TRBD1 (6 bases). Germline V lookup: CDR1 MNHEY, CDR2 SVGAGI. This CDR3 contains 13 residues. Deletions cut 8 bases from V and 11 bases from J, with 19 bases between. The CDR3: CASWAGTSGAQHF. In nucleotides, the CDR3 is TGTGCCAGCTGGGCAGGGACCTCAGGGGCCCAGCATTTT.

The V call is TRBV6-5, the J call TRBJ1-1; TRBD1 matches 10 bases. Germline V lookup: CDR1 MNHEY, CDR2 SVGAGI. The CDR3 runs to 15 residues. With 2 bases clipped from V and 4 bases from J, the junction kept 4 bases outside the gene matches. As DNA, the CDR3 is TGTGCCAGCAGTTACCAGGGACAGGGGAGCACTGAAGCTTTCTTT. Encoded protein: CASSYQGQGSTEAFF.

This sequence joins TRBV5-1 and TRBJ2-5, with a tentative D call TRBD2 (6 bases). The CDR3 spans 14 residues. CDR1 and CDR2 from the germline V gene are SGHRS and YFSETQ. The V end lost 4 bases, the J end lost 5 bases, and 15 bases lay between the germline ends. The CDR3 region has the DNA TGCGCCAGCAGCCTGGGAGGTTTCGTGGAGACCCAGTACTTC. Translated: CASSLGGFVETQYF.

The V call is TRBV7-2, the J call TRBJ1-2, with 8 bases matching TRBD1. The CDR3 length is 13 residues. The germline gives CDR1 SGHTA, CDR2 FQGNSA. The junction had 3 bases not matched to a gene; V was cut back by 3 bases and J by 6 bases. Written as DNA, the CDR3 is TGTGCCAGCAGCTTGGACAGGGTTAATGGCTACACCTTC. It translates to CASSLDRVNGYTF.